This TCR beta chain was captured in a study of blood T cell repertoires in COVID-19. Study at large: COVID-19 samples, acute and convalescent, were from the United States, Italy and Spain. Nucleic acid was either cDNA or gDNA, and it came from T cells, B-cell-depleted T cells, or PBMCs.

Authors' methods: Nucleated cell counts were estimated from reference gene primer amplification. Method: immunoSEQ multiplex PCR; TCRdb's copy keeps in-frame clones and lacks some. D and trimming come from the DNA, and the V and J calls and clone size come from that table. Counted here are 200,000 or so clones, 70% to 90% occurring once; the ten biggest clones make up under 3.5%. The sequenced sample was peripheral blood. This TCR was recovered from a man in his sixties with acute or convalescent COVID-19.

The CDR3 sequence: CASSDSFEGGNEQFF. CDR3 DNA sequence: TGTGCCAGCAGTGACTCGTTTGAAGGGGGAAATGAGCAGTTCTTC. The V and J genes are TRBV6-4 and TRBJ2-1, with D perhaps TRBD1 (6 bases). The CDR3 is made up of 15 amino acids. V was cut by 0 bases and J by 7 bases, with 13 bases left in between. Germline V lookup: CDR1 MRHNA, CDR2 SNTAGT.